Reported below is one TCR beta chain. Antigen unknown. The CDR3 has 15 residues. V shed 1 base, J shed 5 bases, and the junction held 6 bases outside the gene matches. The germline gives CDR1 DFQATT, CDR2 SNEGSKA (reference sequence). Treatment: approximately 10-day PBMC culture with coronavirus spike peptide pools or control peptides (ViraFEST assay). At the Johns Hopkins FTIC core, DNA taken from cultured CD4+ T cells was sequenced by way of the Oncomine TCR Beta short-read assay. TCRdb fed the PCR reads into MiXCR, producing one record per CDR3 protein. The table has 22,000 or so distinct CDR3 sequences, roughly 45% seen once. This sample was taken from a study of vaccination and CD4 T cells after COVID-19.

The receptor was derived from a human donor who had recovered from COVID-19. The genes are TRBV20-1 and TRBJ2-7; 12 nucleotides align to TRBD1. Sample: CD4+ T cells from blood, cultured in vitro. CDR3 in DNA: TGCAGTGCTAGAGGGGACAGGGGGCTGTCTCACGAGCAGTACTTC. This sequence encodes CSARGDRGLSHEQYF.